These 27 T cell receptor beta chains share one sample of origin, sequenced in a study of human T cells and chemical hapten exposure. The time point here: pre-sensitization, week 0. Specified treatment: therapeutic diphenylcyclopropenone sensitization with weekly scalp DPC. TCRdb re-derived calls from the RACE reads in MiXCR, one entry per CDR3 protein. The sample shows some 330,000 distinct CDR3 sequences, 5% to 6.5% of them seen only once. The sample here was whole blood, taken in connection with sensitization to the hapten diphenylcyclopropenone (DPC). These TCRs come from a woman under 30 with alopecia areata. Some clones in this sample may be carry-over from other donors' samples.

This clonotype was picked up a small number of times. This chain links TRBV7-9 with TRBJ2-7; 8 bases agree with TRBD1. The CDR3 contains 15 residues. Per germline, CDR1 SEHNR and CDR2 FQNEAQ (reference sequence). After removal of 0 bases from V and 2 bases from J, the junction contained 3 bases not matched to a gene. The CDR3 DNA reads TGTGCCAGCAGCTTAGCGGGACAGGTCGCCTACGAGCAGTACTTC. Its protein is CASSLAGQVAYEQYF.

This clonotype was detected a few times. V gene TRBV6-5 combines with J gene TRBJ1-6, with D possibly matching TRBD1 (6 bases). Trimming removed 3 bases from V and 8 bases from J, with 14 bases in between. CDR1 is MNHEY and CDR2 is SVGAGI in the germline V gene. This CDR3 is 15 amino acids long. This chain's CDR3 is CASSYQQGLDSPLHF. CDR3 nucleotides: TGTGCCAGCAGTTATCAGCAGGGGTTGGATTCACCCCTCCACTTT.

In this sample, this clonotype turned up a few times. The chain couples TRBV20-1 to TRBJ1-1, with D possibly being TRBD1 (5 bases). Germline V lookup: CDR1 DFQATT, CDR2 SNEGSKA (reference sequence). The CDR3 sequence is 14 residues long. Between the trimmed V and J ends, which lost 4 bases and 1 base, there was a span of 13 bases. The CDR3 spells CSATEGGANTEAFF. As DNA, the CDR3 is TGCAGTGCTACCGAGGGAGGGGCGAACACTGAAGCTTTCTTT.

This clonotype came up a few times. This chain links TRBV6-1 with TRBJ1-2; no definite D call. CDR1 and CDR2 (germline): MNHNS, SASEGT. Trimming left V 3 bases short and J 0 bases short, with 8 bases between. This CDR3 region has 14 residues. The CDR3 DNA sequence: TGTGCCAGCAGTGAGCCCTTCTCTAACTATGGCTACACCTTC. Translation: CASSEPFSNYGYTF.

The gene calls are TRBV5-6 and TRBJ2-3; D remains unclear. The V gene's germline CDR1 is SGHDT and CDR2 YYEEEE. The CDR3 spans 15 residues. V lost 7 bases, J lost 0 bases, and 15 bases lay in between. CDR3 sequence (DNA): TGTGCCAGCTCGCTCTTGACGGCCAGCACAGATACGCAGTATTTT. As protein: CASSLLTASTDTQYF.

This clonotype was seen at least ten times. The chain joins TRBV6-5 to TRBJ2-3; D assignment may be TRBD1 or TRBD2 (5 bases each). The ends were cut back, 5 bases at V and 4 bases at J, with 13 bases in the middle. Germline CDR1 and CDR2: MNHEY and SVGAGI. The CDR3 runs 14 residues. The CDR3 DNA reads as TGTGCCAGCAGTCCCCGGGGCCGGTCAGATACGCAGTATTTT. It yields the protein CASSPRGRSDTQYF.

The table lists this clonotype with a few counts. The chain carries TRBV20-1 and TRBJ1-5, with 9 bases identical to TRBD1. CDR1 and CDR2 from the germline V gene are DFQATT and SNEGSKA (reference sequence). The CDR3 runs to 15 residues. V dropped 0 bases and J dropped 5; count of bases not matched to a gene: 5. Here the CDR3 reads CSARDRQGEDQPQHF. CDR3 nucleotides: TGCAGTGCTAGAGATCGACAGGGGGAGGATCAGCCCCAGCATTTT.

This clonotype came up many times. This rearrangement joins TRBV2 to TRBJ2-3; possible D gene TRBD2, 6 bases. CDR3 size: 15 residues. V gave up 6 bases and J gave up 3 bases, with 16 bases separating them. Germline CDR1 is SNHLY and CDR2 is FYNNEI. As DNA, the CDR3 is TGTGCCAGCAGGCTGGACTACTCAGAAACAGATACGCAGTATTTT. This gives the protein CASRLDYSETDTQYF. Using reference TRBV2 and TRBJ2-3 for the parts outside the CDR3, the full variable domain is EPEVTQTPSHQVTQMGQEVILRCVPISNHLYFYWYRQILGQKVEFLVSFYNNEISEKSEIFDDQFSVERPDGSNFTLKIRSTKLEDSAMYFCASRLDYSETDTQYFGPGTRLTVL.

Many counts were recorded for this clonotype. This chain uses TRBV3-1 with TRBJ1-4, with D hard to call. V lost 0 bases to trimming and J lost 11 bases, with 10 bases between them. CDR1 is LGHDT and CDR2 is YNNKEL in the germline V gene (reference sequence). The CDR3 has 13 amino acids. CDR3 DNA: TGTGCCAGCAGCCAAGATCGTGGGTCGAAACTGTTTTTT. Translating gives CASSQDRGSKLFF.

The sample holds many counts of this clonotype. The J gene is TRBJ1-5, the V gene TRBV28; TRBD1 is a possible D gene (6 bases). The CDR3 spans 16 residues. Germline lookup yields CDR1 MDHEN and CDR2 SYDVKM. Trimming left V 2 bases short and J 0 bases short, with 11 bases between. The CDR3 loop reads CASSLDTGYSNQPQHF. CDR3 in DNA: TGTGCCAGCAGTTTAGATACAGGGTATAGCAATCAGCCCCAGCATTTT.

In its sample, this clonotype was seen many times. The rearrangement links TRBV3-1 to TRBJ2-3; 10 bases are shared with TRBD2. This CDR3 is built from 14 residues. After removal of 6 bases from V and 1 base from J, the junction contained 1 base not matched to a gene. CDR1 is LGHDT, CDR2 YNNKEL, per germline (reference sequence). DNA of the CDR3: TGTGCCAGCAGGGGGACTAGCGGCACAGATACGCAGTATTTT. As protein: CASRGTSGTDTQYF.

The gene calls are TRBV27 and TRBJ1-1, with D maybe TRBD1 (6 bases). The CDR3 length is 17 residues. V was cut by 5 bases and J by 5 bases, with 24 bases left in between. Per the germline V gene, CDR1 is MNHEY and CDR2 is SMNVEV (reference sequence). CDR3 DNA: TGTGCCAGCAGTCCAGCCCATGCGACAGGTGCCGGGACTGAAGCTTTCTTT. Its translation is CASSPAHATGAGTEAFF.

The V gene is TRBV20-1, the J gene TRBJ1-5; 8 bases agree with TRBD1. The CDR3 covers 16 residues. Per the germline V gene, CDR1 is DFQATT and CDR2 is SNEGSKA (reference sequence). V lost 6 bases to trimming and J lost 6 bases; unmatched junction nucleotides: 16. The CDR3 reads CSALGQGGRVAQPQHF. CDR3 nucleotides: TGCAGTGCGCTCGGACAGGGAGGTCGGGTCGCTCAGCCCCAGCATTTT.

This clonotype was recorded a few times. The chain links TRBV4-1 to TRBJ2-2, with D uncertain. The CDR3 sequence is 14 residues long. V was trimmed by 0 bases and J by 0 bases, leaving 2 bases between them. The germline gives CDR1 MGHRA, CDR2 YSYEKL. CDR3 sequence reads: CASSQEANTGELFF. The DNA of the CDR3 is TGCGCCAGCAGCCAAGAGGCGAACACCGGGGAGCTGTTTTTT.

The rearrangement joins TRBV29-1 to TRBJ2-7; D gene ambiguous. The CDR3 runs to 13 residues. Per the germline V gene, CDR1 is SQVTM and CDR2 is ANQGSEA. The CDR3, as DNA: TGCAGTGTCGGGCCGTTGCTCTCCTACGAGCAGTACTTC. Encoded protein: CSVGPLLSYEQYF.

This chain uses TRBV6-2 or TRBV6-3 with TRBJ2-1, with unresolved D. CDR1 is MNHEY, CDR2 SVGEGT, per germline. The CDR3 covers 13 residues. Trimming left V 0 bases short and J 9 bases short, with 9 bases between. CDR3 bases: TGTGCCAGCAGTTACTCGACAATTGGTGAGCAGTTCTTC. Translating gives CASSYSTIGEQFF.

This clonotype was seen repeatedly, ten times or more. The chain links TRBV5-1 to TRBJ2-1; no reliable D call. Germline V lookup: CDR1 SGHRS, CDR2 YFSETQ. This CDR3 spans 15 amino acids. Trimming cost V 4 bases and J 4 bases, with 15 bases left between them. CDR3 nucleotides: TGCGCCAGCAGCCTAACCACAATGCCATACAATGAGCAGTTCTTC. This gives the protein CASSLTTMPYNEQFF.

This clonotype was seen only a few times. The chain employs TRBV5-1 and TRBJ2-2; D uncertain. Germline CDR1 is SGHRS and CDR2 is YFSETQ. CDR3 length equals 20 residues. V lost 4 bases and J lost 1, with 26 bases in between. The CDR3 DNA reads TGCGCCAGCAGCCCCCGGGTACGACAAGTCTCGGTCCTGAACACCGGGGAGCTGTTTTTT. Translated: CASSPRVRQVSVLNTGELFF. The entire variable domain, with the rest obtained from reference TRBV5-1 and TRBJ2-2, is as follows: KAGVTQTPRYLIKTRGQQVTLSCSPISGHRSVSWYQQTPGQGLQFLFEYFSETQRNKGNFPGRFSGRQFSNSRSEMNVSTLELGDSALYLCASSPRVRQVSVLNTGELFFGEGSRLTVL.

V gene TRBV6-1 combines with J gene TRBJ2-3; D ambiguous. The CDR3 length is 12 residues. Germline CDR1 MNHNS, CDR2 SASEGT. V gave up 2 bases and J gave up 6 bases, with 6 bases separating them. CDR3 sequence (DNA): TGTGCCAGCAGTGAAACGGATGATACGCAGTATTTT. It encodes CASSETDDTQYF.

This clonotype was counted at least ten times. This chain uses TRBV18 with TRBJ1-6, with 9 bases that match TRBD1. Germline V gene sequence: CDR1 KGHSH, CDR2 LQKENI. The CDR3 is 14 amino acids. V dropped 3 bases and J dropped 7; count of bases not matched to a gene: 1. The CDR3 protein is CASSPDRGNSPLHF. In nucleotides, the CDR3 is TGTGCCAGCTCACCGGACAGGGGAAATTCACCCCTCCACTTT.

This chain joins TRBV10-3 and TRBJ1-1, with D possibly TRBD1 on 5 matching bases. Per germline, CDR1 ENHRY and CDR2 SYGVKD. V was clipped by 10 bases and J by 1 base, with 16 bases between them. This CDR3 is 14 amino acids long. For the CDR3, the DNA is TGTGCCACCCGAGGCGGGGGAGAGAACACTGAAGCTTTCTTT. It encodes CATRGGGENTEAFF.

This clonotype has a handful of counts. The chain couples TRBV2 to TRBJ1-5; 8 nucleotides match TRBD1. Germline V gives CDR1 SNHLY, CDR2 FYNNEI. This CDR3 spans 15 amino acids. Unmatched junction bases numbered 13, after V lost 11 bases and J lost 4 bases. This CDR3 reads CALGSPGGSNQPQHF. The CDR3 region has the DNA TGTGCCCTCGGCTCCCCAGGGGGCTCGAATCAGCCCCAGCATTTT.

This clonotype appeared a few times. J is TRBJ1-5 and V is TRBV2; maybe TRBD1 (5 bases). Germline V gene data show CDR1 as SNHLY and CDR2 as FYNNEI. The germline V and J ends were trimmed by 8 bases and 6 bases, with 8 bases remaining between them. CDR3 length: 11 residues. In nucleotides, the CDR3 is TGTGCCAGCCGCGACAGTCAGCCCCAGCATTTT. Its protein is CASRDSQPQHF.

DNA of the CDR3: TGTGCCAGCAGTTACGAAACCCCAATCAGGCAAGAGACCCAGTACTTC. Its protein product is CASSYETPIRQETQYF. This chain joins TRBV6-2 or TRBV6-3 and TRBJ2-5; D not resolved. Trimming took 2 bases from V and 2 from J, leaving 15 bases between them. This CDR3 is built from 16 residues. CDR1 MNHEY and CDR2 SVGEGT come from the germline V gene.

This clonotype was detected ten times or more. The chain recombines TRBV19 with TRBJ2-7; 10 nucleotides line up with TRBD2. CDR3 size: 14 residues. The germline gives CDR1 LNHDA, CDR2 SQIVND (reference sequence). The J segment lost 2 bases and the V segment lost 5 bases, leaving 3 bases of the junction unmatched. The CDR3 reads CASSVAGGTYEQYF. The CDR3 nucleotides read TGTGCCAGTAGTGTAGCGGGGGGAACCTACGAGCAGTACTTC.

The V call is TRBV5-4, the J call TRBJ2-1, with 8 bases that match TRBD2. Per the germline V gene, CDR1 is SGHNT and CDR2 is YYREEE (reference sequence). V dropped 1 base and J dropped 8; count of bases not matched to a gene: 5. The length of the CDR3 is 14 residues. The CDR3 DNA follows: TGTGCCAGCAGCTTGCTAAGCGGGGGCGATGAGCAGTTCTTC. The encoded protein is CASSLLSGGDEQFF.

This clonotype was recorded a few times. The CDR3 sequence is CSVSQANTGELFF. CDR3 coding DNA: TGCAGCGTTTCACAGGCGAACACCGGGGAGCTGTTTTTT. This chain links TRBV29-1 with TRBJ2-2, with D possibly matching TRBD1 (5 bases). V was cut by 5 bases and J by 0 bases, with 7 bases left in between. The CDR3 contains 13 residues. Germline CDR1 and CDR2: SQVTM and ANQGSEA.